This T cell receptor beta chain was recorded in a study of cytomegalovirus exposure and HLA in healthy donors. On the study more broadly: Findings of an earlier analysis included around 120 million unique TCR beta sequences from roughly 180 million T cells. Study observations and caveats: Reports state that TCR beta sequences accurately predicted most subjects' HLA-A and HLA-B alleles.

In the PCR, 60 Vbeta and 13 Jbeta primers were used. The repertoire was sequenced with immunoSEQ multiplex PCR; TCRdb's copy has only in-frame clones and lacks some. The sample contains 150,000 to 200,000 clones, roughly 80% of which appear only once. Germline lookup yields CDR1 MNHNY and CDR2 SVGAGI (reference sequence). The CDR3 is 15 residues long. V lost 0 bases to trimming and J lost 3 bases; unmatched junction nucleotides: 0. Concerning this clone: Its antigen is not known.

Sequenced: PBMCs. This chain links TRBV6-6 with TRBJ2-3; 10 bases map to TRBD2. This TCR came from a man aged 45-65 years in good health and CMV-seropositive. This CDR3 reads CASSYSAGGTDTQYF. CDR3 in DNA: TGTGCCAGCAGTTACTCAGCGGGGGGGACAGATACGCAGTATTTT.